The entry below describes one TCR beta chain. Its specificity is not known. TCRdb keeps only in-frame clones here, not all; method: immunoSEQ multiplex PCR. The sample has around 41,000 clones; 78% are singletons. As for time point: week 23, last vaccination. What each vaccine dose contained was 300 ug of mutant IDH1 20-mer peptide, accompanied by topical imiquimod. V lost 1 base and J lost 7, with 7 bases in between. CDR3 size: 12 residues. Germline values: CDR1 LNHNV, CDR2 YYDKDF (reference sequence). These data belong to a study of a mutant IDH1 vaccine in newly diagnosed glioma. The overall study: During weeks 1, 3, 5, 7, 11, 15, 19 and 23, patients received eight vaccinations. Vaccination followed radiotherapy alone by 4-6 weeks, or accompanied temozolomide cycles. Receipt of radiotherapy, temozolomide, or both preceded the study, and most received both.

Findings and limits, study-wide: Pseudoprogression seemed unrelated to changes in top peripheral T cell clonotypes.

This clonotype was sampled from a woman aged 35 to 49 with glioma. Some clones in this sample may be carry-over from other donors' samples. The chain is built from TRBV15 and TRBJ1-2, with unresolved D. Sequences were derived from PBMCs, sampled from a glioma patient whose treatment included an IDH1 peptide vaccine. Here the CDR3 DNA reads TGTGCCACCAGCAGAGCCGGGTTTGGCTACACCTTC. Protein: CATSRAGFGYTF.